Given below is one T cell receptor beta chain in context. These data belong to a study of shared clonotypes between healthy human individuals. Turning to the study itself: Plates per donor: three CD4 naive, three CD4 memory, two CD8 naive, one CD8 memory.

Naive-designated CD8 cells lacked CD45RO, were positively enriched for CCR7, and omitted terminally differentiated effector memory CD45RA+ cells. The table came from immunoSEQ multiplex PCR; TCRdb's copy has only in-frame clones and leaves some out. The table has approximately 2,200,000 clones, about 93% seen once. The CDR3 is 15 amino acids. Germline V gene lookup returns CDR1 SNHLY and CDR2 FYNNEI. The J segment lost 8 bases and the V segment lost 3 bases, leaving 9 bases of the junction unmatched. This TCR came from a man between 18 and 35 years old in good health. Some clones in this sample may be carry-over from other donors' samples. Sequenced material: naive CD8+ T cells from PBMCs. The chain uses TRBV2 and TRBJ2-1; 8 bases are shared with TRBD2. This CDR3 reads CASSDLRREGHEQFF. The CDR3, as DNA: TGTGCCAGCAGTGACCTGCGTCGGGAGGGCCATGAGCAGTTCTTC. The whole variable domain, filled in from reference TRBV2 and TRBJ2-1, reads EPEVTQTPSHQVTQMGQEVILRCVPISNHLYFYWYRQILGQKVEFLVSFYNNEISEKSEIFDDQFSVERPDGSNFTLKIRSTKLEDSAMYFCASSDLRREGHEQFFGPGTRLTVL.